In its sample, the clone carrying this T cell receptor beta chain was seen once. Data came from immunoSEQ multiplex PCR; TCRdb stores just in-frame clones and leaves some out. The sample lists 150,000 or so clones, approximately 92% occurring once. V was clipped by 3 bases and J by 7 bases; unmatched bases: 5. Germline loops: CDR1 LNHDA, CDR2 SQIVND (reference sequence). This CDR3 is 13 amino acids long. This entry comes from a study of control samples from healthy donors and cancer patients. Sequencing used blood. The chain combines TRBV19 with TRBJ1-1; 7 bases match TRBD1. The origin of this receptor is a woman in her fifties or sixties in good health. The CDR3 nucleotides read TGTGCCAGTAGTATTGTGACAGGGCTTGAAGCTTTCTTT. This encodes CASSIVTGLEAFF.